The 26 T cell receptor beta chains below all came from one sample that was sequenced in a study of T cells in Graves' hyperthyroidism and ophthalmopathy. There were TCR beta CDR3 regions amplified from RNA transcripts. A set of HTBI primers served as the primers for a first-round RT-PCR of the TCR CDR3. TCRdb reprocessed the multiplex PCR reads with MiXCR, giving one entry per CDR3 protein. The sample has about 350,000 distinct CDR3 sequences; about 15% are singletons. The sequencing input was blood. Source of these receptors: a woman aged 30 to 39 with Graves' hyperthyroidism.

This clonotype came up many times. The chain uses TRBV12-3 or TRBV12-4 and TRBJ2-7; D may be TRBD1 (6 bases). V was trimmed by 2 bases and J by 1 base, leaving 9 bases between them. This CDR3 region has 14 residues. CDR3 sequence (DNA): TGTGCCAGCAGTTTACTACAGGGTTCCTACGAGCAGTACTTC. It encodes CASSLLQGSYEQYF.

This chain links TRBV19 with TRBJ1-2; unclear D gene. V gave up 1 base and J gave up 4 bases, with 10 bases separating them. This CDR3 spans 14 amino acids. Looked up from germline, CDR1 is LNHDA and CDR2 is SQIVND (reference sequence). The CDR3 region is CASSIAGSVYGYTF. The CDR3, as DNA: TGTGCCAGTAGTATAGCAGGCAGCGTCTATGGCTACACCTTC.

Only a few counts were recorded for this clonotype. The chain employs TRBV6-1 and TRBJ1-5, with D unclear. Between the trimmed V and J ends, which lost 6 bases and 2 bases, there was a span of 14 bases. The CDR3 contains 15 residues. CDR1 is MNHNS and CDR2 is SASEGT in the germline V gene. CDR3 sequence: CASSGTETGNQPQHF. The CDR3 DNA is TGTGCCAGCAGCGGAACGGAGACCGGCAATCAGCCCCAGCATTTT.

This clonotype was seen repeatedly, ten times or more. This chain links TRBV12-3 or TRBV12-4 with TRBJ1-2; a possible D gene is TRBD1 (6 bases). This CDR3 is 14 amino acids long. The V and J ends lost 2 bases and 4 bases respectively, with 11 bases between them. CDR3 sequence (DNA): TGTGCCAGCAGTTTAATCCAGGGGATCTATGGCTACACCTTC. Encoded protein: CASSLIQGIYGYTF.

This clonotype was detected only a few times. The CDR3 bases are TGTGCCAGCAGCTTCGCAAACACCATATATTTT. Translating gives CASSFANTIYF. The genes are TRBV7-2 and TRBJ1-3; no reliable D call. This CDR3 region has 11 residues. The germline V gene has CDR1 SGHTA and CDR2 FQGNSA. Trimming cost V 3 bases and J 6 bases, with 3 bases left between them.

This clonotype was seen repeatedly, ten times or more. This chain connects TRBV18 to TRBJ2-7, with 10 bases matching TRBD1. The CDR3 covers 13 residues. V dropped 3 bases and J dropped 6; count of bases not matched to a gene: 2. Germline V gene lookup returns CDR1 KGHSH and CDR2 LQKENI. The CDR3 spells CASSPGQGSEQYF. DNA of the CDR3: TGTGCCAGCTCACCGGGACAGGGGTCCGAGCAGTACTTC. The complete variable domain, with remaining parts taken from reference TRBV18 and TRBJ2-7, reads NAGVMQNPRHLVRRRGQEARLRCSPMKGHSHVYWYRQLPEEGLKFMVYLQKENIIDESGMPKERFSAEFPKEGPSILRIQQVVRGDSAAYFCASSPGQGSEQYFGPGTRLTVT.

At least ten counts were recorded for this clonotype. The CDR3 loop is CASTEQETQYF. In DNA form, the CDR3 reads TGTGCCAGCACAGAGCAAGAGACCCAGTACTTC. The chain links TRBV7-9 to TRBJ2-5, with unresolved D. V was shortened by 7 bases and J by 2 bases, with 5 bases between the two germline ends. Germline V gene data show CDR1 as SEHNR and CDR2 as FQNEAQ (reference sequence). This CDR3 spans 11 amino acids.

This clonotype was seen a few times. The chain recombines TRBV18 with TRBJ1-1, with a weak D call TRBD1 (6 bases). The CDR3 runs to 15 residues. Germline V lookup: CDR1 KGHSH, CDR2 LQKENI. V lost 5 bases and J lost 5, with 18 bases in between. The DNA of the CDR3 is TGTGCCAGCTCAAGACCGACAGGAGGGACAACTGAAGCTTTCTTT. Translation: CASSRPTGGTTEAFF.

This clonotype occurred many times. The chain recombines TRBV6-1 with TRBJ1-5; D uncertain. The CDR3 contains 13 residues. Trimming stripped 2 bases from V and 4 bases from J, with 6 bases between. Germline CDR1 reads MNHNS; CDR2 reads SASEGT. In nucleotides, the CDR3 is TGTGCCAGCAGTGAAACAGTTAATCAGCCCCAGCATTTT. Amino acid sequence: CASSETVNQPQHF.

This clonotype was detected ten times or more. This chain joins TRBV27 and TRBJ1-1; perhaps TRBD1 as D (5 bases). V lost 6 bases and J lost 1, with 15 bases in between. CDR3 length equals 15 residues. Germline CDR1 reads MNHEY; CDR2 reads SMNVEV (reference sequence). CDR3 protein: CASRRTHLGNTEAFF. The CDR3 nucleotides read TGTGCCAGCAGGAGGACACACCTAGGGAACACTGAAGCTTTCTTT.

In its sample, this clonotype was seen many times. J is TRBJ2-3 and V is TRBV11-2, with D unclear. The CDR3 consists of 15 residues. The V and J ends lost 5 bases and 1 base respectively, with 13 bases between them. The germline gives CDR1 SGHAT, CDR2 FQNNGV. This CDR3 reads CASSDSTRRTDTQYF. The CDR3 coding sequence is TGTGCCAGCAGCGATTCCACCCGTCGCACAGATACGCAGTATTTT.

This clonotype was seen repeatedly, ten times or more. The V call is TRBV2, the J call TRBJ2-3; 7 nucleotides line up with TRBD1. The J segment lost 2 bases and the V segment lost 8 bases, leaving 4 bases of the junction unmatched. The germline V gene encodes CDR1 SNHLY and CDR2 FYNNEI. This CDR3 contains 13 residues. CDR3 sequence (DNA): TGTGCCAGCGGGACAGCCTACACAGATACGCAGTATTTT. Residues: CASGTAYTDTQYF. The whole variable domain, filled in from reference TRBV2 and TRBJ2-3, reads EPEVTQTPSHQVTQMGQEVILRCVPISNHLYFYWYRQILGQKVEFLVSFYNNEISEKSEIFDDQFSVERPDGSNFTLKIRSTKLEDSAMYFCASGTAYTDTQYFGPGTRLTVL.

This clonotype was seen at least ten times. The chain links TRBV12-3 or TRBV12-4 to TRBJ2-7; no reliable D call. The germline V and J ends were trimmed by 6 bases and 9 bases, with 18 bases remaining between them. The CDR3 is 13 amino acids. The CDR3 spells CASSRREPVGQYF. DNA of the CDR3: TGTGCCAGCAGCCGCCGAGAGCCGGTAGGGCAGTACTTC.

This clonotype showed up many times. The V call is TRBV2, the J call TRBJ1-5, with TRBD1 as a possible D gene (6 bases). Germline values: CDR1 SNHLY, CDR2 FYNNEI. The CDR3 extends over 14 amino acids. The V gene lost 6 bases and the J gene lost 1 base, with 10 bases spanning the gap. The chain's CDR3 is CASSQTGSNQPQHF. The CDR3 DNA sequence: TGTGCCAGCAGCCAAACAGGGAGCAATCAGCCCCAGCATTTT.

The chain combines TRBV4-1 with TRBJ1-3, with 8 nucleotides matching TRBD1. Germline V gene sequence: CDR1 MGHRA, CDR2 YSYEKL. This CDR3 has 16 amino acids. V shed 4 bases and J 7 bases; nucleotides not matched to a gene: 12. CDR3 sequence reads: CASSPGWAGGRNTIYF. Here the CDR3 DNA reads TGCGCCAGCAGCCCAGGTTGGGCAGGGGGCCGTAACACCATATATTTT.

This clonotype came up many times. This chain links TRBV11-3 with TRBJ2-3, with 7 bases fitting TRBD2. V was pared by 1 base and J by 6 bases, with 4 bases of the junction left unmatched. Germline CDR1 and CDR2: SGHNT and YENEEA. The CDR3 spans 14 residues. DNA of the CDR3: TGTGCCAGCAGCTTAGGGACTAGTATGGATACGCAGTATTTT. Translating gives CASSLGTSMDTQYF.

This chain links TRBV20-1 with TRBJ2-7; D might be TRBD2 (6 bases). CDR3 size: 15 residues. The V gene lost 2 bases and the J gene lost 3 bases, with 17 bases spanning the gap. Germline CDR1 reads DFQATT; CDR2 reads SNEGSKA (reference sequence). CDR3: CSARLFGTRDYEQYF. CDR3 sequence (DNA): TGCAGTGCTAGACTGTTCGGGACTCGAGACTACGAGCAGTACTTC.

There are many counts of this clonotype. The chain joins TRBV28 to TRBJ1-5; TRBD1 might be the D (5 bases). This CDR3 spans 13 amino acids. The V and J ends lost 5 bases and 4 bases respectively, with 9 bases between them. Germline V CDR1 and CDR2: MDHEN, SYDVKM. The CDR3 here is CASSGTGNQPQHF. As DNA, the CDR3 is TGTGCCAGCAGTGGGACGGGGAATCAGCCCCAGCATTTT.

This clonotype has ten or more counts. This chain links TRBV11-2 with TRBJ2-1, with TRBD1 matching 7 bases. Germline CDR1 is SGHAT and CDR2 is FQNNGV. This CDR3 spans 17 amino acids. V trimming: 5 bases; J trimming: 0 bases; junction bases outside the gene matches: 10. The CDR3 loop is CASSPAPAGGSYNEQFF. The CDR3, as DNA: TGTGCCAGCAGCCCGGCCCCCGCAGGGGGCTCCTACAATGAGCAGTTCTTC.

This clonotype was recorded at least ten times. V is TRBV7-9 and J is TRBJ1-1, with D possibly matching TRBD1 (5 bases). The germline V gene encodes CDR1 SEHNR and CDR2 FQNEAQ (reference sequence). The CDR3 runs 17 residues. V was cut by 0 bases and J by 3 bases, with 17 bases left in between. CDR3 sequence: CASSLAYRGSGHTEAFF. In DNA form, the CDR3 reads TGTGCCAGCAGCTTAGCTTATAGGGGTTCGGGGCACACTGAAGCTTTCTTT.

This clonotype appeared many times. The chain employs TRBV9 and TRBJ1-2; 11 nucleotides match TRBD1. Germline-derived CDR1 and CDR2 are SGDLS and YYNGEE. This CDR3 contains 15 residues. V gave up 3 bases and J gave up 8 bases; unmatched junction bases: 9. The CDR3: CASSATSGQGGGYTF. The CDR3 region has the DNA TGTGCCAGCAGCGCCACTTCGGGACAGGGGGGCGGCTACACCTTC.

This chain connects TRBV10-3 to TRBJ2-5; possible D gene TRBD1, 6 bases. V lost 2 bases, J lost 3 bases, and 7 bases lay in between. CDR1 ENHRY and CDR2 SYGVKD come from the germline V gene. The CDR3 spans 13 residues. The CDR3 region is CAISERTEETQYF. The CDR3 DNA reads TGTGCCATCAGTGAGAGGACAGAAGAGACCCAGTACTTC.

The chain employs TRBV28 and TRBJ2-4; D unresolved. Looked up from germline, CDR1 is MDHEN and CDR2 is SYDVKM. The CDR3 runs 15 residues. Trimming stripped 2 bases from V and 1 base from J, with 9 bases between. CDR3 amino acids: CASSLLSGAKNIQYF. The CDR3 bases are TGTGCCAGCAGTTTACTGTCCGGGGCCAAAAACATTCAGTACTTC.

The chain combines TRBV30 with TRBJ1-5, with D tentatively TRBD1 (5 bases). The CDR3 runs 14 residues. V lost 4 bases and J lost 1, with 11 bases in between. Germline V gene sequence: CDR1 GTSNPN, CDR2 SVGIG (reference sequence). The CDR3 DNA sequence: TGTGCCTGGAATAGGGGTGGGAGCAATCAGCCCCAGCATTTT. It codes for CAWNRGGSNQPQHF.

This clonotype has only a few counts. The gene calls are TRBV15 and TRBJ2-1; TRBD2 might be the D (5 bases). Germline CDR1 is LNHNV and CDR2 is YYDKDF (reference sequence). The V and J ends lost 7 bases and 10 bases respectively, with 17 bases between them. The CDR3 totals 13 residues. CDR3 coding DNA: TGTGCCACCACCCCAGAGAACGGGGAGGAGCAGTTCTTC. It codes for CATTPENGEEQFF. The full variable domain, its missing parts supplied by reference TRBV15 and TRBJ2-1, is DAMVIQNPRYQVTQFGKPVTLSCSQTLNHNVMYWYQQKSSQAPKLLFHYYDKDFNNEADTPDNFQSRRPNTSFCFLDIRSPGLGDTAMYLCATTPENGEEQFFGPGTRLTVL.

Written as DNA, the CDR3 is TGCAGTGCTAGTTTGTTCCTAGTTGGGGGAAATGAGCAGTTCTTC. Its protein is CSASLFLVGGNEQFF. This chain connects TRBV20-1 to TRBJ2-1; D is perhaps TRBD1 or TRBD2 (5 bases each). Trimming pared 3 bases from V and 7 bases from J, leaving 19 bases between. CDR3 length: 15 residues. Germline CDR1 reads DFQATT; CDR2 reads SNEGSKA (reference sequence).